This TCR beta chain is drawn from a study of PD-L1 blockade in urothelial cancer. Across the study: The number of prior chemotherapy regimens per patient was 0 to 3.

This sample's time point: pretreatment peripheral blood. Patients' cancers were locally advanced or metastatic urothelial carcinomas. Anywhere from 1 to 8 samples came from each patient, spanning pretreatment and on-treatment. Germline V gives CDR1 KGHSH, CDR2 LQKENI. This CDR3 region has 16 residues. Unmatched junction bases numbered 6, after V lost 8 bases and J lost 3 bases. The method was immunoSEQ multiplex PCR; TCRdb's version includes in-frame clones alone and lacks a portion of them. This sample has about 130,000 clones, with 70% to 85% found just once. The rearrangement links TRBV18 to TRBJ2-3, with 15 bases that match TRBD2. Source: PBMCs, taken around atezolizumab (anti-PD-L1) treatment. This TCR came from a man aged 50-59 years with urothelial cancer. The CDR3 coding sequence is TGTGCCAGCCAGGGACTAGCGGGAGGAAGGACAGATACGCAGTATTTT. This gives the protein CASQGLAGGRTDTQYF. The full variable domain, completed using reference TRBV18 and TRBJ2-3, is NAGVMQNPRHLVRRRGQEARLRCSPMKGHSHVYWYRQLPEEGLKFMVYLQKENIIDESGMPKERFSAEFPKEGPSILRIQQVVRGDSAAYFCASQGLAGGRTDTQYFGPGTRLTVL.